The 7 T cell receptor beta chains below were found in one sample sequenced in a study of cytomegalovirus exposure and HLA in healthy donors. The data were produced by immunoSEQ multiplex PCR, yet TCRdb's version contains in-frame clones alone and is incomplete. The table lists about 160,000 clones, roughly 96% of them singletons. Sequenced input: PBMCs. The source is a woman aged 18-29 years in good health and CMV-seronegative.

This chain uses TRBV6-5 with TRBJ1-1; TRBD1 agrees at 7 bases. CDR3 length equals 13 residues. Germline values: CDR1 MNHEY, CDR2 SVGAGI. Trimming at V came to 2 bases and at J to 6 bases, leaving 3 bases not matched to a gene. Here the CDR3 reads CASSYTDRAEAFF. The CDR3 DNA follows: TGTGCCAGCAGTTACACAGACAGGGCTGAAGCTTTCTTT.

The genes are TRBV5-1 and TRBJ2-1, with 8 nucleotides matching TRBD1. The CDR3 totals 15 residues. Germline loops: CDR1 SGHRS, CDR2 YFSETQ. V lost 0 bases to trimming and J lost 7 bases; unmatched junction nucleotides: 6. CDR3 sequence reads: CASSLGTGTRNEQFF. The CDR3 DNA sequence: TGCGCCAGCAGCTTGGGGACAGGGACGAGGAATGAGCAGTTCTTC. Using reference TRBV5-1 and TRBJ2-1 for the parts outside the CDR3, the full variable domain is KAGVTQTPRYLIKTRGQQVTLSCSPISGHRSVSWYQQTPGQGLQFLFEYFSETQRNKGNFPGRFSGRQFSNSRSEMNVSTLELGDSALYLCASSLGTGTRNEQFFGPGTRLTVL.

V gene TRBV7-2 combines with J gene TRBJ1-6; a weak D match, TRBD1 (5 bases). The CDR3 consists of 18 residues. Trimming took 2 bases from V and 1 from J, leaving 15 bases between them. Per germline, CDR1 SGHTA and CDR2 FQGNSA. The CDR3 DNA reads as TGTGCCAGCAGCTTAAGGGGAGGGACGGGGTCCTATAATTCACCCCTCCACTTT. It specifies CASSLRGGTGSYNSPLHF.

The rearrangement links TRBV4-2 to TRBJ1-1; no clear D. Trimming removed 0 bases at V and 1 base at J, with 12 bases between. CDR3 length equals 16 residues. The V gene's germline CDR1 is LGHNA and CDR2 YNFKEQ. CDR3: CASSQEGKRQNTEAFF. Written as DNA, the CDR3 is TGTGCCAGCAGCCAAGAAGGAAAGAGACAGAACACTGAAGCTTTCTTT.

The V call is TRBV5-1, the J call TRBJ2-7, with 10 bases aligning to TRBD1. This CDR3 spans 18 amino acids. Germline values: CDR1 SGHRS, CDR2 YFSETQ. J gave up 1 base and V 1 base, and 11 bases lay outside the gene matches. CDR3 bases: TGCGCCAGCAGCTTGATGGCTTATCGGGACAGGGGATCCTACGAGCAGTACTTC. Translating it yields CASSLMAYRDRGSYEQYF.

The chain has TRBV4-1 and TRBJ2-1; 8 bases fit TRBD2. This CDR3 is built from 16 residues. With 2 bases clipped from V and 0 bases from J, the junction kept 3 bases outside the gene matches. Germline CDR1 is MGHRA and CDR2 is YSYEKL. CDR3 amino acids: CASSQIAGSSYNEQFF. CDR3 bases: TGCGCCAGCAGCCAAATAGCGGGATCCTCCTACAATGAGCAGTTCTTC.

V gene TRBV27 combines with J gene TRBJ1-5, with D perhaps matching TRBD1 (5 bases). The CDR3 length is 16 residues. V lost 4 bases and J lost 1, with 14 bases in between. Germline CDR1 MNHEY, CDR2 SMNVEV (reference sequence). For the CDR3, the DNA is TGTGCCAGCAGTTCCTTGGGACTTAGGAGCAATCAGCCCCAGCATTTT. Translating gives CASSSLGLRSNQPQHF.